The 25 T cell receptor beta chains given below trace back to one sample, sequenced in a study of OX40 agonist ivuxolimab in advanced cancers. Sequenced by immunoSEQ multiplex PCR; TCRdb stores in-frame clones only, minus some. The sample contains 52,000 or so clones, less than 90% of which appear only once. The source was CD4+ or CD8+ T cells sorted from blood, collected in a trial of the OX40 agonist ivuxolimab. All receptors derive from an adult with an advanced solid tumor such as melanoma, head and neck, liver or kidney cancer.

The chain links TRBV6-4 to TRBJ1-2, with 8 bases identical to TRBD1. Germline loops: CDR1 MRHNA, CDR2 SNTAGT. The CDR3 sequence is 16 residues long. V was clipped by 2 bases and J by 7 bases; unmatched bases: 12. The CDR3 coding sequence is TGTGCCAGCAGTGACCCGGAACCCCGGGACAGGTTTGGCTACACCTTC. Residues: CASSDPEPRDRFGYTF.

The V gene is TRBV30, the J gene TRBJ1-5; no firm D call. Germline V gene lookup returns CDR1 GTSNPN and CDR2 SVGIG (reference sequence). Between the trimmed V and J ends, which lost 3 bases and 1 base, there was a span of 13 bases. CDR3 size: 15 residues. CDR3 loop: CAWSARGRSNQPQHF. The CDR3 DNA is TGTGCCTGGAGCGCACGCGGCAGGAGCAATCAGCCCCAGCATTTT. The variable domain in full, with the rest retrieved from reference TRBV30 and TRBJ1-5, is SQTIHQWPATLVQPVGSPLSLECTVEGTSNPNLYWYRQAAGRGLQLLFYSVGIGQISSEVPQNLSASRPQDRQFILSSKKLLLSDSGFYLCAWSARGRSNQPQHFGDGTRLSIL.

V and J are TRBV5-8 and TRBJ1-4, with 7 bases identical to TRBD1. The CDR3 loop spans 16 amino acids. V dropped 0 bases and J dropped 0; count of bases not matched to a gene: 2. The germline gives CDR1 SGHTS, CDR2 YDEGEE. The CDR3 loop reads CASSLGQGATNEKLFF. Here the CDR3 DNA reads TGTGCCAGCAGCTTGGGACAGGGCGCAACTAATGAAAAACTGTTTTTT. Supplemented by reference TRBV5-8 and TRBJ1-4, the full variable domain reads EAGVTQSPTHLIKTRGQQATLRCSPISGHTSVYWYQQALGLGLQFLLWYDEGEERNRGNFPPRFSGRQFPNYSSELNVNALELEDSALYLCASSLGQGATNEKLFFGSGTQLSVL.

This chain uses TRBV9 with TRBJ2-5; D remains ambiguous. Trimming cost V 4 bases and J 1 base, with 17 bases left between them. Germline-derived CDR1 and CDR2 are SGDLS and YYNGEE. CDR3 size: 16 residues. This chain's CDR3 is CASSSRALWFQETQYF. CDR3 bases: TGTGCCAGCAGCTCAAGAGCCCTCTGGTTCCAAGAGACCCAGTACTTC.

This sequence joins TRBV11-3 and TRBJ2-2, with TRBD2 matching 9 bases. CDR3 size: 15 residues. Trimming took 5 bases from V and 5 from J; bases not matched to a gene: 6. From germline, CDR1 is SGHNT and CDR2 YENEEA. The CDR3 loop reads CASSPRREGTGELFF. CDR3 bases: TGTGCCAGCAGCCCGCGGCGGGAGGGGACCGGGGAGCTGTTTTTT.

The chain links TRBV5-1 to TRBJ2-1; 8 bases line up with TRBD2. The CDR3 is made up of 18 amino acids. V shed 4 bases and J 0 bases; nucleotides not matched to a gene: 12. CDR1 and CDR2 (germline): SGHRS, YFSETQ. The CDR3 spells CASSLKGLSGSSYNEQFF. Here the CDR3 DNA reads TGCGCCAGCAGCCTAAAGGGGTTAAGCGGGAGCTCCTACAATGAGCAGTTCTTC.

V and J are TRBV28 and TRBJ2-7; 8 nucleotides align to TRBD1. The V gene's germline CDR1 is MDHEN and CDR2 SYDVKM. There are 14 residues in the CDR3. Trimming at V came to 7 bases and at J to 3 bases, leaving 8 bases not matched to a gene. CDR3 coding DNA: TGTGCCAGCACTCGGACAGGGAACGGCTACGAGCAGTACTTC. Protein product: CASTRTGNGYEQYF.

V usage is TRBV4-1 and J usage is TRBJ2-5, with TRBD2 matching over 12 bases. The junction had 10 bases not matched to a gene; V was cut back by 3 bases and J by 2 bases. CDR1 is MGHRA and CDR2 is YSYEKL in the germline V gene. The length of the CDR3 is 18 residues. In DNA form, the CDR3 reads TGCGCCAGCAGCCAGTCGGCTAGCGGGAGGGCCTCTCAAGAGACCCAGTACTTC. It encodes CASSQSASGRASQETQYF.

V is TRBV6-4 and J is TRBJ2-1, with TRBD2 matching over 8 bases. With 6 bases clipped from V and 9 bases from J, the junction kept 7 bases outside the gene matches. CDR3 length: 13 residues. CDR1 MRHNA and CDR2 SNTAGT come from the germline V gene. CDR3 coding DNA: TGTGCCAGCAGCTTTAGCGGGAATCGTGAGCAGTTCTTC. Amino acid sequence: CASSFSGNREQFF.

The CDR3 region has the DNA TGCGCCAGCAGCCACGACAGGGCCTATGGCTACACCTTC. This encodes CASSHDRAYGYTF. This chain uses TRBV5-1 with TRBJ1-2, with 7 bases lining up with TRBD1. CDR3 length: 13 residues. The germline CDR1 and CDR2 sequences are SGHRS and YFSETQ. V gave up 4 bases and J gave up 4 bases; unmatched junction bases: 4.

This clone was counted between two and nine times. The rearrangement joins TRBV11-3 to TRBJ2-3; either TRBD1 or TRBD2 may fit D (5 bases each). The CDR3 consists of 14 residues. Looked up from germline, CDR1 is SGHNT and CDR2 is YENEEA. The V end was cut by 4 bases, the J end by 0 bases, with 8 bases between. The CDR3 bases are TGTGCCAGCAGCTGGGGGTCTAGCACAGATACGCAGTATTTT. This sequence encodes CASSWGSSTDTQYF.

The V and J genes are TRBV2 and TRBJ1-1; a weak D match, TRBD1 (5 bases). CDR3 length equals 13 residues. From germline, CDR1 is SNHLY and CDR2 FYNNEI. The ends were cut back, 4 bases at V and 1 base at J, with 7 bases in the middle. The CDR3 DNA reads TGTGCCAGCAGTGCCGACAGGAACACTGAAGCTTTCTTT. This sequence encodes CASSADRNTEAFF.

V and J are TRBV19 and TRBJ1-3; TRBD1 is a possible D gene (6 bases). Trimming removed 7 bases from V and 0 bases from J, with 7 bases in between. This CDR3 contains 13 residues. Germline V gene data show CDR1 as LNHDA and CDR2 as SQIVND (reference sequence). The CDR3: CASIQGSGNTIYF. DNA for the CDR3: TGTGCCAGTATACAGGGCTCTGGAAACACCATATATTTT.

The rearrangement uses TRBV29-1 and TRBJ1-1; TRBD1 agrees at 7 bases. CDR1 and CDR2 from the germline V gene are SQVTM and ANQGSEA. CDR3 length: 13 amino acids. Germline trimming cut 7 bases from V and 5 bases from J; bases unmatched to any gene: 10. CDR3 nucleotides: TGCAGCGCCCTCCGGGACAGTGGAACTGAAGCTTTCTTT. Translation gives CSALRDSGTEAFF.

This clone appeared a single time. This sequence joins TRBV27 and TRBJ1-5; D call uncertain. Germline CDR1 MNHEY, CDR2 SMNVEV (reference sequence). The CDR3 has 11 amino acids. Trimming removed 9 bases from V and 6 bases from J, with 9 bases in between. The CDR3 coding sequence is TGTGCCAGATCGTTGTTTCAGCCCCAGCATTTT. The encoded protein is CARSLFQPQHF.

The chain is built from TRBV6-5 and TRBJ1-5, with D possibly matching TRBD1 (5 bases). CDR1 MNHEY and CDR2 SVGAGI come from the germline V gene. Trimming took off 6 bases at V and 7 bases at J, with 13 bases between the two ends. The CDR3 loop spans 13 amino acids. The CDR3 sequence is CASSLGARQPQHF. The CDR3 DNA sequence: TGTGCCAGCAGCCTCGGGGCCCGGCAGCCCCAGCATTTT.

The chain couples TRBV9 to TRBJ2-2; D gene unclear. Germline-derived CDR1 and CDR2 are SGDLS and YYNGEE. V lost 1 base, J lost 3 bases, and 7 bases lay in between. CDR3 size: 14 residues. CDR3 bases: TGTGCCAGCAGCGTAATGGCGGACACCGGGGAGCTGTTTTTT. Protein sequence: CASSVMADTGELFF.

The V gene is TRBV5-4, the J gene TRBJ2-7; TRBD1 might be the D (5 bases). The CDR3 extends over 12 amino acids. V was trimmed by 5 bases and J by 3 bases, leaving 9 bases between them. The germline V gene has CDR1 SGHNT and CDR2 YYREEE (reference sequence). The CDR3 bases are TGTGCCAGCAGTTCAGGGAACTACGAGCAGTACTTC. Translating it yields CASSSGNYEQYF.

This chain joins TRBV19 and TRBJ2-1; 15 bases align to TRBD2. The CDR3 sequence is 16 residues long. J was trimmed by 6 bases and V by 3 bases; bases with no gene match: 3. Looked up from germline, CDR1 is LNHDA and CDR2 is SQIVND (reference sequence). The CDR3, as DNA: TGTGCCAGTAGTATTCAGGGACTAGCGGGAGGCAATGAGCAGTTCTTC. Its translation: CASSIQGLAGGNEQFF.

The chain is built from TRBV18 and TRBJ2-3, with 7 bases fitting TRBD1. With 5 bases clipped from V and 5 bases from J, the junction kept 13 bases outside the gene matches. Germline V gene data show CDR1 as KGHSH and CDR2 as LQKENI. This CDR3 spans 16 amino acids. The CDR3 is CASSLSTGWDGDTQYF. The DNA of the CDR3 is TGTGCCAGCTCATTATCGACAGGGTGGGATGGAGATACGCAGTATTTT.

The chain has TRBV19 and TRBJ1-2, with D unclear. Looked up from germline, CDR1 is LNHDA and CDR2 is SQIVND (reference sequence). The CDR3 spans 14 residues. Deletions cut 7 bases from V and 5 bases from J, with 17 bases between. The CDR3 sequence: CASTLGSGFYGYTF. The CDR3 nucleotides are TGTGCCAGTACATTGGGCAGTGGATTTTATGGCTACACCTTC.

This chain joins TRBV11-3 and TRBJ2-1; TRBD2 matches at 8 bases. CDR3 length equals 16 residues. Germline values: CDR1 SGHNT, CDR2 YENEEA. Unmatched junction bases numbered 8, after V lost 0 bases and J lost 7 bases. CDR3 residues: CASSLEAGEGGNEQFF. CDR3 nucleotides: TGTGCCAGCAGCTTAGAAGCGGGAGAGGGGGGGAATGAGCAGTTCTTC.

This chain connects TRBV7-7 to TRBJ2-1; D not resolved. The CDR3 has 15 residues. The germline gives CDR1 SSHAT, CDR2 FNYEAQ (reference sequence). V was cut by 5 bases and J by 5 bases, with 16 bases left in between. This chain's CDR3 is CASSLRAGRDNEQFF. The CDR3, as DNA: TGTGCCAGCAGCCTTAGGGCAGGTCGAGACAATGAGCAGTTCTTC. The entire variable domain, with the rest obtained from reference TRBV7-7 and TRBJ2-1, is as follows: GAGVSQSPRYKVTKRGQDVTLRCDPISSHATLYWYQQALGQGPEFLTYFNYEAQPDKSGLPSDRFSAERPEGSISTLTIQRTEQRDSAMYRCASSLRAGRDNEQFFGPGTRLTVL.

This clone was recorded only once. V and J are TRBV6-5 and TRBJ2-7; TRBD2 matches 14 bases. The CDR3 contains 15 residues. Losses at the gene ends were 6 bases for V and 7 bases for J; bases not matched to a gene: 8. CDR1 is MNHEY, CDR2 SVGAGI, per germline. CDR3 residues: CASRLGLAGGSEQYF. The CDR3 coding sequence is TGTGCCAGCAGACTCGGACTAGCGGGAGGCTCTGAGCAGTACTTC.

The chain employs TRBV6-1 and TRBJ1-2; 7 nucleotides align to TRBD1. Per germline, CDR1 MNHNS and CDR2 SASEGT. Trimming removed 10 bases from V and 5 bases from J; junction bases left unmatched: 10. The CDR3 is made up of 13 amino acids. The CDR3 coding sequence is TGTGCCACCAGGGGGACGGCTGGGTATGGCTACACCTTC. It is translated as CATRGTAGYGYTF.